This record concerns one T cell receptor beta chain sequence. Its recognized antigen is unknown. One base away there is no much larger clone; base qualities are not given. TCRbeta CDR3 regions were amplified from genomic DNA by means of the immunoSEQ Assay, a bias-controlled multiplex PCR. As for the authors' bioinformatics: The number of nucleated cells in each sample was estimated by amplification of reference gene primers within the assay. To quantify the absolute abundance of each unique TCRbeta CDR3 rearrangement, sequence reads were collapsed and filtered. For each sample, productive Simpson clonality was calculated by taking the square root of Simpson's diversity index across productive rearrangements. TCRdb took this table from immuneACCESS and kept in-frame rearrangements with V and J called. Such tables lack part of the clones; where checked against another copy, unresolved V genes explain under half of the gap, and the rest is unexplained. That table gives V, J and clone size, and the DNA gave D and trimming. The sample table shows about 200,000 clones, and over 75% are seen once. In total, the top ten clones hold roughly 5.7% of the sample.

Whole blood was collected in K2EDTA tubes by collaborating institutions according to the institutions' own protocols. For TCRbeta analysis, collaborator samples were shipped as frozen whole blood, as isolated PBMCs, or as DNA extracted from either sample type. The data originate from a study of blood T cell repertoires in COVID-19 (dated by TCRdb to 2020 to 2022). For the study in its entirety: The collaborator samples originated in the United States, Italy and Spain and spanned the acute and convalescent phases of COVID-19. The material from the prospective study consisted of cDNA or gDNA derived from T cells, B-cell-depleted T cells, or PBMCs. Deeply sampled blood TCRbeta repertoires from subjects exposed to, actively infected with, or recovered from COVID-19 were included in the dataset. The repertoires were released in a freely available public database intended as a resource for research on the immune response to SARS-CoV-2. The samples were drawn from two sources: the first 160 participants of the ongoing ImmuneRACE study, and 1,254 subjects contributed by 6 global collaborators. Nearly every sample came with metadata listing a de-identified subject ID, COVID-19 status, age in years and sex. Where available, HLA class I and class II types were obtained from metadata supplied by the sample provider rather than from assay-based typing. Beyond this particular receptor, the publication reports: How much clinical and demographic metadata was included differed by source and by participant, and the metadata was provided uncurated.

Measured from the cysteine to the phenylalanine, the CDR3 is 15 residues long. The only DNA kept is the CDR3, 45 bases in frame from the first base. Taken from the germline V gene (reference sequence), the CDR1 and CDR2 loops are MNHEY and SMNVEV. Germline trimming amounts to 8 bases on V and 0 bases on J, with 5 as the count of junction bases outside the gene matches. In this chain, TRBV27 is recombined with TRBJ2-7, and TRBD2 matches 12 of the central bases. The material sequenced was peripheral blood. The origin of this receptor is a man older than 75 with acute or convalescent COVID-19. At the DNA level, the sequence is TGTGCCAGCGCAGGACTAGCGGGAAGCTCCTACGAGCAGTACTTC. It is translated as CASAGLAGSSYEQYF.